This is a list of T cell receptor beta chains from one sample in a study of blood T cells in healthy people across ages. TCRdb re-derived calls from the 5' RACE reads in MiXCR, one entry per CDR3 protein. The sample carries hundreds of thousands of distinct CDR3 sequences, approximately 24% recorded once. Separately, the same data were catalogued under a study of T cells of mothers and their children.

Sample: blood. The source is a boy between 10 and 17 years old in good health. Each CDR3 is given with its conserved first and last residue. D genes are given only for firm matches. Size is omitted from some rows. Given values are once, few, many or a class for expanded clones.

abundance,j_gene,v_gene,d_gene,CDR3aa,CDR3nt
few,TRBJ1-3,TRBV29-1,NA,CSFFSGNTIYF,TGCAGCTTCTTCTCTGGAAACACCATATATTTT
NA,TRBJ1-2,TRBV2,NA,CASSEKGYGYTF,TGTGCCAGCAGTGAAAAGGGCTATGGCTACACCTTC
NA,TRBJ2-7,TRBV20-1,TRBD2,CSASGTSGGTPSYEQYF,TGCAGTGCATCCGGGACTAGCGGGGGGACACCTTCCTACGAGCAGTACTTC
NA,TRBJ1-2,TRBV11-1,NA,CASSFDRGSNYGYTF,TGTGCCAGCAGCTTCGATCGCGGGTCTAACTATGGCTACACCTTC
NA,TRBJ2-3,TRBV24-1,NA,CATSDSGSMYTDTQYF,TGTGCCACCAGTGATTCCGGCTCCATGTACACAGATACGCAGTATTTT
NA,TRBJ2-2,TRBV10-2,TRBD2,CASSESRGGPTGELFF,TGCGCCAGCAGTGAGTCGCGGGGGGGGCCCACCGGGGAGCTGTTTTTT
NA,TRBJ2-3,TRBV11-2,TRBD1,CASSLIGTVTDTQYF,TGTGCCAGCAGCTTGATCGGGACAGTCACAGATACGCAGTATTTT
NA,TRBJ1-6,TRBV7-7,TRBD1,CASSLAPAVVGGGDLLSPLHF,TGTGCCAGCAGCTTAGCCCCCGCCGTCGTAGGGGGCGGGGACCTTCTTTCACCCCTCCACTTT
NA,TRBJ2-4,TRBV6-5,TRBD1,CASSRTGTEQNIQYF,TGTGCCAGCAGTCGAACCGGGACAGAACAAAACATTCAGTACTTC
few,TRBJ1-1,TRBV7-6,NA,CASSLEGQGLFFF,TGTGCCAGCAGCTTAGAAGGACAAGGCCTTTTTTTCTTT
NA,TRBJ2-1,TRBV28,NA,CASRTGRRGNEQFF,TGTGCCAGCAGGACCGGTCGGAGGGGCAATGAGCAGTTCTTC
NA,TRBJ2-2,TRBV27,NA,CASSFRQPAVTGELFF,TGTGCCAGCAGTTTTCGCCAGCCGGCGGTCACCGGGGAGCTGTTTTTT
NA,TRBJ1-6,TRBV5-1,NA,CASSLEGVSSPLHF,TGCGCCAGCAGCTTGGAGGGGGTTTCTTCACCCCTCCACTTT
NA,TRBJ2-1,TRBV28,TRBD1,CASSPGTGGRLRNEQFF,TGTGCCAGCAGTCCCGGGACAGGGGGCCGTCTGAGGAATGAGCAGTTCTTC
few,TRBJ2-1,TRBV12-3/TRBV12-4,NA,CASSTGLYNEQFF,TGTGCCAGCAGCACGGGACTCTACAATGAGCAGTTCTTC
NA,TRBJ2-6,TRBV6-4,NA,CASSDWGAGANVLTF,TGTGCCAGCAGTGACTGGGGTGCCGGGGCCAACGTCCTGACTTTC
NA,TRBJ2-5,TRBV5-4,TRBD2,CASSPRGGSGVFYERYF,TGTGCCAGCAGCCCCCGAGGTGGTAGCGGGGTTTTCTACGAGCGGTACTTC
few,TRBJ2-3,TRBV28,NA,CASSSAQGTDTQYF,TGTGCCAGCAGTTCCGCCCAGGGGACAGATACGCAGTATTTT
few,TRBJ1-2,TRBV6-5,NA,CASSGTGLNYGYTF,TGTGCCAGCAGCGGGACCGGACTTAACTATGGCTACACCTTC
few,TRBJ1-1,TRBV27,NA,CASSEIRRRAEAFF,TGTGCCAGCAGTGAAATACGACGACGGGCTGAAGCTTTCTTT
NA,TRBJ2-1,TRBV29-1,TRBD2,CSVDGTGTSGTPYNEQFF,TGCAGCGTTGACGGGACAGGGACTAGCGGGACCCCTTACAATGAGCAGTTCTTC
once,TRBJ2-2,TRBV11-2,NA,CASSFGGGDTGELFF,TGTGCCAGCAGCTTCGGGGGTGGGGACACCGGGGAGCTGTTTTTT
few,TRBJ2-1,TRBV20-1,NA,CSAQGIFYNEQFF,TGCAGTGCTCAGGGGATTTTCTACAATGAGCAGTTCTTC
NA,TRBJ2-7,TRBV29-1,NA,CSVVDTSYEQYF,TGCAGCGTTGTCGACACCTCCTACGAGCAGTACTTC
NA,TRBJ1-1,TRBV6-2/TRBV6-3,NA,CASKHGGGRTEAFF,TGTGCCAGCAAGCATGGGGGCGGTCGCACTGAAGCTTTCTTT
few,TRBJ2-1,TRBV2,NA,CASSERGRHEQFF,TGTGCCAGCAGTGAAAGGGGGAGGCATGAGCAGTTCTTC
many,TRBJ1-2,TRBV6-1,NA,CASSDIYGYTF,TGTGCCAGCAGTGATATATACGGCTACACCTTC
few,TRBJ2-1,TRBV20-1,NA,CSAPKQAGPGAFYNEQFF,TGCAGTGCTCCAAAACAGGCGGGACCAGGGGCATTTTACAATGAGCAGTTCTTC
NA,TRBJ2-1,TRBV7-2,NA,CASSLDSRTTPRINEQFF,TGTGCCAGCAGCTTAGATAGTAGGACAACCCCGAGGATCAATGAGCAGTTCTTC
NA,TRBJ1-1,TRBV19,NA,CASSIREASGSEAFF,TGTGCCAGTAGTATTAGAGAGGCCTCGGGCTCTGAAGCTTTCTTT
NA,TRBJ1-5,TRBV3-1,NA,CASSPQGPGQPQHF,TGTGCCAGCAGCCCGCAGGGACCGGGTCAGCCCCAGCATTTT
few,TRBJ2-4,TRBV28,NA,CASSLNPPRRLAKNIQYF,TGTGCCAGCAGTTTAAACCCACCCAGGAGACTAGCCAAAAACATTCAGTACTTC
NA,TRBJ2-5,TRBV5-1,NA,CASTGSGEETQYF,TGCGCCAGCACCGGATCGGGTGAGGAGACCCAGTACTTC
few,TRBJ2-3,TRBV20-1,NA,CSARDPRRDTDTQYF,TGCAGTGCTAGAGATCCGAGGCGTGACACAGATACGCAGTATTTT
NA,TRBJ2-5,TRBV28,NA,CASRSGTEYQETQYF,TGTGCCAGCAGATCCGGGACCGAGTACCAAGAGACCCAGTACTTC
NA,TRBJ2-1,TRBV19,NA,CASSIYREVDEQFF,TGTGCCAGTAGTATTTACAGGGAGGTAGATGAGCAGTTCTTC
NA,TRBJ2-1,TRBV6-1,NA,CASSGTVAALGDEQFF,TGTGCCAGCAGCGGAACCGTAGCGGCGCTGGGCGATGAGCAGTTCTTC
NA,TRBJ2-7,TRBV7-6,TRBD2,CASSLVGGQLYEQYF,TGTGCCAGCAGCTTAGTGGGAGGGCAGCTCTACGAGCAGTACTTC
NA,TRBJ2-7,TRBV20-1,TRBD1,CSAVTGDPSYEQYF,TGCAGTGCTGTCACAGGGGATCCCTCCTACGAGCAGTACTTC
NA,TRBJ1-4,TRBV5-1,TRBD1,CASSSTGAYEKLFF,TGCGCCAGCTCATCAACAGGGGCGTACGAAAAACTGTTTTTT
NA,TRBJ2-6,TRBV5-1,NA,CASSFFRGDSGANVLTF,TGCGCCAGCAGTTTTTTCCGGGGCGACTCTGGGGCCAACGTCCTGACTTTC
NA,TRBJ1-2,TRBV9,TRBD1,CASSGGGTANYGYTF,TGTGCCAGCAGCGGGGGAGGGACAGCTAACTATGGCTACACCTTC
few,TRBJ1-2,TRBV7-9,TRBD1,CASSGDSVLRLLNYGYTF,TGTGCCAGCAGCGGGGACAGCGTACTCAGGCTACTTAACTATGGCTACACCTTC
few,TRBJ1-1,TRBV28,NA,CASTPGGYHTEAFF,TGTGCCAGCACCCCGGGGGGGTACCACACTGAAGCTTTCTTT
NA,TRBJ1-3,TRBV5-1,NA,CASSLGPSNMDSGNTIYF,TGCGCCAGCAGCTTGGGCCCTTCTAACATGGACTCTGGAAACACCATATATTTT
NA,TRBJ1-6,TRBV15,NA,CATSSSEVQGRSPLHF,TGTGCCACCAGCAGCTCCGAGGTACAGGGACGGTCACCCCTCCACTTT
NA,TRBJ2-1,TRBV20-1,NA,CSAYHSNEQFF,TGCAGTGCTTATCACTCCAATGAGCAGTTCTTC
NA,TRBJ1-2,TRBV11-1,TRBD1,CASSLDSIGDNKAWGDRGYGYAF,TGTGCCAGCAGCTTAGATTCGATTGGGGATAACAAAGCCTGGGGAGACAGGGGCTATGGCTACGCCTTC
once,TRBJ1-3,TRBV6-5,NA,CASKGTGNTIYF,TGTGCCAGCAAGGGGACTGGAAACACCATATATTTT
NA,TRBJ1-5,TRBV7-3,NA,CASSLLGTDQPQHF,TGTGCCAGCAGCTTATTGGGGACGGATCAGCCCCAGCATTTT
NA,TRBJ2-6,TRBV27,NA,CASCQQGFFSGANVLTF,TGTGCCAGCTGCCAACAGGGATTCTTCTCTGGGGCCAACGTCCTGACTTTC
few,TRBJ2-5,TRBV6-6,NA,CASSYSYGGAQETQYF,TGTGCCAGCAGTTACTCCTACGGGGGAGCCCAAGAGACCCAGTACTTC
NA,TRBJ2-5,TRBV7-9,NA,CASTLDSRQETQYF,TGTGCCAGCACCTTAGACAGCCGCCAAGAGACCCAGTACTTC
once,TRBJ1-1,TRBV10-3,NA,CAISAPGRNTEAFF,TGTGCCATCAGTGCGCCCGGTAGGAACACTGAAGCTTTCTTT
NA,TRBJ1-6,TRBV18,NA,CASSRPSEPLHF,TGTGCCAGCTCACGACCTTCCGAGCCCCTCCACTTT